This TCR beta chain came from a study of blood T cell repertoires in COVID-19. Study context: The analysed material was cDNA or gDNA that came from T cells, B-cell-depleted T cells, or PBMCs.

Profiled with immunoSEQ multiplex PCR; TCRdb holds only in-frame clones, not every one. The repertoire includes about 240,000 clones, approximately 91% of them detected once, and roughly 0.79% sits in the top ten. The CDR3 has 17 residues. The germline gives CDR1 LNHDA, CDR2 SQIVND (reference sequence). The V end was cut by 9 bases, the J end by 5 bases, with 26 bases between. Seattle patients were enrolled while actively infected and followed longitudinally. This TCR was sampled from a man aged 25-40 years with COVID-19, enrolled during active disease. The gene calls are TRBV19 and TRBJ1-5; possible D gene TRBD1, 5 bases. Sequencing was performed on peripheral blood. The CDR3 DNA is TGTGCCAGCGGATTAGGCTCGGCCAGGGCATTGCATCAGCCCCAGCATTTT. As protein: CASGLGSARALHQPQHF.